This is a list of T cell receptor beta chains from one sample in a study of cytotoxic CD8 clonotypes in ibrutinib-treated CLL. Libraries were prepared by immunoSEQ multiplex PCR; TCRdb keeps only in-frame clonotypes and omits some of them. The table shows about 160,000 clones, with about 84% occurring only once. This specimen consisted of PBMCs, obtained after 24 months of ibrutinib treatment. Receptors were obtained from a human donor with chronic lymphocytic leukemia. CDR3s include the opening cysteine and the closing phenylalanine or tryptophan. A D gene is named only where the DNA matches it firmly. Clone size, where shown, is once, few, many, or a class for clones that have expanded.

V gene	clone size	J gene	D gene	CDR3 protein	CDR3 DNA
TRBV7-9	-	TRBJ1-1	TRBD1	CASSVRQGIDEAFF	TGTGCCAGCAGCGTCCGACAGGGGATTGATGAAGCTTTCTTT
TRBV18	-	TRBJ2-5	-	CASSPMAGDGYETQYF	TGTGCCAGCTCACCTATGGCTGGGGATGGCTACGAGACCCAGTACTTC
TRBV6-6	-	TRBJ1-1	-	CASSYSQLNTEAFF	TGTGCCAGCAGTTACTCACAGTTAAACACTGAAGCTTTCTTT
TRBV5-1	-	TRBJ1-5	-	CASSFTGDQPQHF	TGCGCCAGCAGCTTTACGGGAGATCAGCCCCAGCATTTT
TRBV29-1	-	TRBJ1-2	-	CSVEDQDAADCYTF	TGCAGCGTTGAAGATCAGGATGCGGCCGATTGCTACACCTTC
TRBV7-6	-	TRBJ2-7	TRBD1	CASSLLMGTGAYEQYF	TGTGCCAGCAGCTTATTAATGGGGACAGGGGCCTACGAGCAGTACTTC
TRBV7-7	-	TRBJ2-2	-	CASSLAPGHTNTGELFF	TGTGCTAGCAGCTTAGCCCCGGGACACACGAACACCGGGGAGCTGTTTTTT
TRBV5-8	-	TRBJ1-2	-	CASSLARGGTF	TGTGCCAGCAGCCTGGCGAGGGGCGGCACCTTC
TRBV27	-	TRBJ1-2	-	CASSLDARVGGYTF	TGTGCCAGCAGCCTGGACGCGAGGGTAGGGGGCTACACCTTC
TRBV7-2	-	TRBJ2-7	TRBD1	CASSRTGRDLYF	TGTGCCAGCAGTCGGACAGGACGAGATCTGTACTTC
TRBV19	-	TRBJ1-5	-	CASTAGDEDQPQHF	TGTGCCAGTACCGCAGGGGATGAGGATCAGCCCCAGCATTTT
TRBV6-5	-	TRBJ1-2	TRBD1	CASTPDRGSYGYTF	TGTGCCAGCACCCCGGACAGGGGCTCCTATGGCTACACCTTC
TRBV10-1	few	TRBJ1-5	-	CASSPGRGNQPQHF	TGCGCCAGCAGTCCTGGACGAGGCAATCAGCCCCAGCATTTT
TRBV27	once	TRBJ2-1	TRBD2	CASSSRTSGGLSHEQFF	TGTGCCAGCAGTTCCCGGACTAGCGGGGGGCTCTCCCATGAGCAGTTCTTC
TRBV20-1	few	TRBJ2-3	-	CSARAADTQYF	TGCAGTGCTAGAGCAGCGGATACGCAGTATTTT
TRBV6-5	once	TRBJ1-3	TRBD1	CASSYVGTGAGNTIYF	TGTGCCAGCAGTTACGTCGGGACAGGGGCAGGAAACACCATATATTTT
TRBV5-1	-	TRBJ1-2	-	CASSLGGSTNYGYTF	TGCGCCAGCAGCTTGGGTGGGTCAACCAACTATGGCTACACCTTC
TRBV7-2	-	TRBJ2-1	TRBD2	CASSLRGGRAHEQFF	TGTGCCAGCAGCTTGCGCGGCGGGAGGGCCCATGAGCAGTTCTTC
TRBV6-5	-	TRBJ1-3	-	CASSYPADRSGNTIYF	TGTGCCAGCAGTTACCCAGCCGACCGGTCCGGAAACACCATATATTTT
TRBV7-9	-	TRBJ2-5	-	CASSSPGGGETQYF	TGTGCCAGCAGCTCCCCCGGGGGCGGGGAGACCCAGTACTTC
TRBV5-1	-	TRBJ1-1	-	CASSLGSGNTEAFF	TGCGCCAGCAGCTTAGGGTCAGGGAACACTGAAGCTTTCTTT
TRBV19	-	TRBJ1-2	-	CASSIGRSGNGYTF	TGTGCCAGTAGTATCGGGCGAAGTGGGAATGGCTACACCTTC
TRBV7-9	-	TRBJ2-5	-	CASSLGGGRQETQYF	TGTGCCAGCAGCTTAGGAGGAGGGAGGCAAGAGACCCAGTACTTC
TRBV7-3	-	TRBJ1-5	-	CASSLKNGQPQHF	TGTGCCAGCAGCTTAAAAAACGGTCAGCCCCAGCATTTT
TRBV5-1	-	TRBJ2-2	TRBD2	CASSPRTSGSTGELFF	TGCGCCAGCAGCCCAAGGACTAGCGGGAGCACCGGGGAGCTGTTTTTT
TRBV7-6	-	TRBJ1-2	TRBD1	CASSRQGGYGYTF	TGTGCCAGCAGCCGACAGGGGGGCTATGGCTACACCTTC
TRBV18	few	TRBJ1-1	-	CASSPQGRQNTEAFF	TGTGCCAGCTCACCACAGGGCAGACAGAACACTGAAGCTTTCTTT
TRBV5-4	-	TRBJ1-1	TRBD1	CASRSTAGTGSTEAFF	TGTGCCAGCAGAAGTACCGCCGGGACAGGGAGCACTGAAGCTTTCTTT
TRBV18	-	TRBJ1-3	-	CASSPPVSHAGNTIYF	TGTGCCAGCTCACCACCAGTTAGTCATGCTGGAAACACCATATATTTT
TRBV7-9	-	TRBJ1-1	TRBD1	CASSFMGQTNTEAFF	TGTGCCAGCAGCTTCATGGGACAGACGAACACTGAAGCTTTCTTT
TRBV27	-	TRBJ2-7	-	CASHLPPGDPYEQYF	TGTGCCAGCCACCTACCCCCGGGAGACCCCTACGAGCAGTACTTC
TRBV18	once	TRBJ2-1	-	CASSPVVGAYNEQFF	TGTGCCAGCTCACCAGTCGTGGGGGCCTACAATGAGCAGTTCTTC
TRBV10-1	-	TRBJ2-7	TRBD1	CASGYSGTGASYEQYF	TGCGCCAGCGGGTACAGTGGGACAGGGGCGTCCTACGAGCAGTACTTC
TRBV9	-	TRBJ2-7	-	CASSATSMGSYEQYF	TGTGCCAGCAGCGCTACTAGTATGGGTTCGTACGAGCAGTACTTC
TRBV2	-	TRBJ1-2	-	CASSQQGRDYGYTF	TGTGCCAGCAGCCAACAGGGAAGGGACTATGGCTACACCTTC
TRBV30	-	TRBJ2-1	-	CAWSQMGTFGEQFF	TGTGCCTGGAGTCAAATGGGCACCTTCGGTGAGCAGTTCTTC
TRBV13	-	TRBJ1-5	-	CASSLGGSNQPQHF	TGTGCCAGCAGCTTAGGGGGGAGCAATCAGCCCCAGCATTTT
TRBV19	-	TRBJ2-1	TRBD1	CASLGQGIVEQFF	TGTGCCAGTTTGGGACAGGGGATCGTTGAGCAGTTCTTC
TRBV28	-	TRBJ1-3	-	CASITIGRGSGNTIYF	TGTGCCAGCATCACCATCGGGCGGGGATCCGGAAACACCATATATTTT
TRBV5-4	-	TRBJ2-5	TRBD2	CASSPGLAGETQYF	TGTGCCAGCAGCCCGGGACTAGCGGGAGAGACCCAGTACTTC
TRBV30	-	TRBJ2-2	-	CAWINRGIGTGELFF	TGTGCCTGGATAAATCGGGGGATTGGGACCGGGGAGCTGTTTTTT
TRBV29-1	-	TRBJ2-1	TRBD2	CSVFIRGGGGKLNEQFF	TGCAGCGTCTTCATTCGCGGCGGGGGGGGAAAACTCAATGAGCAGTTCTTC
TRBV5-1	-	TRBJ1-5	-	CASSRDYNQPQHF	TGCGCCAGCAGCCGGGACTACAATCAGCCCCAGCATTTT
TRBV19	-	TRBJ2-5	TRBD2	CASTSGRGETQYF	TGTGCCAGTACTAGCGGGAGGGGAGAGACCCAGTACTTC
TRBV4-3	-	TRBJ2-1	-	CASSQYDSGNDEQFF	TGCGCCAGCAGCCAGTATGACTCGGGTAACGATGAGCAGTTCTTC
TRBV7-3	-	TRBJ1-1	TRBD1	CASSSRTGGEYTEAFF	TGTGCCAGCAGCTCTCGGACAGGGGGCGAGTACACTGAAGCTTTCTTT
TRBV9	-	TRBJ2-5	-	CASSALGTQYF	TGTGCCAGCAGCGCCCTAGGGACCCAGTACTTC
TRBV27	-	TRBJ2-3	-	CASSPLLGKASPTHTDTQYF	TGTGCCAGCAGTCCGCTTCTGGGCAAAGCATCGCCCACACACACAGATACGCAGTATTTT
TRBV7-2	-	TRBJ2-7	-	CASSLALGGYYEQYF	TGTGCCAGCAGCTTAGCGCTCGGGGGTTACTACGAGCAGTACTTC
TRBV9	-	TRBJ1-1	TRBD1	CASSETGFLNTEAFF	TGTGCCAGCAGCGAGACAGGGTTCCTGAACACTGAAGCTTTCTTT
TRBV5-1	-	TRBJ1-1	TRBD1	CASSILDRRTEAFF	TGCGCCAGCAGCATCCTGGACAGGCGGACTGAAGCTTTCTTT
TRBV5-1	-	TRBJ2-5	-	CASSLNQFQGRETQYF	TGCGCCAGCAGCTTGAATCAATTTCAGGGAAGAGAGACCCAGTACTTC
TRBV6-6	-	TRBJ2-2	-	CASTSGGVGELFF	TGTGCCAGCACTTCAGGGGGGGTCGGGGAGCTGTTTTTT
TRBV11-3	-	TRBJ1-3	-	CASSLNWGGGNTIYF	TGTGCCAGCAGCTTAAATTGGGGCGGAGGAAACACCATATATTTT